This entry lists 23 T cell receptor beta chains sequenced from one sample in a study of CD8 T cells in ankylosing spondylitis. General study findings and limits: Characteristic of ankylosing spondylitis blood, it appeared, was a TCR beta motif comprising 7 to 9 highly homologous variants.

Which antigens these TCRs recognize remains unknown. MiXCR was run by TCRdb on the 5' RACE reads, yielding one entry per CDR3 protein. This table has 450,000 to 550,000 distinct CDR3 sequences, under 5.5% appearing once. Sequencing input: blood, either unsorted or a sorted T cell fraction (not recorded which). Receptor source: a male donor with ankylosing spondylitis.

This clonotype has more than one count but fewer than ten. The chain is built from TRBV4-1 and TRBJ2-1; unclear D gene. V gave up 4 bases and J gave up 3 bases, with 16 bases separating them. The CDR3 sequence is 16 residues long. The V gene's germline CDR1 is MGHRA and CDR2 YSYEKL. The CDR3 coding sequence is TGCGCCAGCAGCCTTCAGGCGAGCCGTGACTACAATGAGCAGTTCTTC. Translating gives CASSLQASRDYNEQFF.

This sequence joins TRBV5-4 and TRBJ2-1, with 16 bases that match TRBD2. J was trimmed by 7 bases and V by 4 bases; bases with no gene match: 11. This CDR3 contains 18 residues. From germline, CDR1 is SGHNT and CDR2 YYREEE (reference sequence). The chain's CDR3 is CASSVGGLAGGVVNEQFF. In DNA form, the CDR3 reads TGTGCCAGCAGCGTAGGGGGACTAGCGGGAGGGGTTGTAAATGAGCAGTTCTTC. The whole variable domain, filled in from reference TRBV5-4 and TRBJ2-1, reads ETGVTQSPTHLIKTRGQQVTLRCSSQSGHNTVSWYQQALGQGPQFIFQYYREEENGRGNFPPRFSGLQFPNYSSELNVNALELDDSALYLCASSVGGLAGGVVNEQFFGPGTRLTVL.

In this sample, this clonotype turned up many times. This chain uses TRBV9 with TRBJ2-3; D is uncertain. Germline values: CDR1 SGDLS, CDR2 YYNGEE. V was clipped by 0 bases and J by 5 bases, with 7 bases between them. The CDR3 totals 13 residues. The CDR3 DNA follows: TGTGCCAGCAGCGTAGTTCCGGAAGATACGCAGTATTTT. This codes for CASSVVPEDTQYF.

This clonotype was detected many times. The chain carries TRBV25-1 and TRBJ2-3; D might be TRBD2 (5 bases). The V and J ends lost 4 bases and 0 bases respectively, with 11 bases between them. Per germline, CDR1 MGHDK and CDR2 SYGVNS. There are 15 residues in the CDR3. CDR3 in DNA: TGTGCCAGCAGTGGCCTAGCAAGTAGCACAGATACGCAGTATTTT. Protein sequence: CASSGLASSTDTQYF.

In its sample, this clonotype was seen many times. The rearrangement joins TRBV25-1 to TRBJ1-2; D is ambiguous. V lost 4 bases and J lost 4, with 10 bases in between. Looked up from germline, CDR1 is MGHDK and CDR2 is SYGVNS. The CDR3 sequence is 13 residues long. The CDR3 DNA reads TGTGCCAGCAGTGCAAGACGAGGCTATGGCTACACCTTC. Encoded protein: CASSARRGYGYTF.

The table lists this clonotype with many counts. The DNA for the CDR3 is TGTGCCAGCAGTTTGGCCGGCAGTGGCGAAAAACTGTTTTTT. Amino acid sequence: CASSLAGSGEKLFF. This chain links TRBV12-3 or TRBV12-4 with TRBJ1-4; D uncertain. The CDR3 is 14 residues long. The germline V and J ends were trimmed by 3 bases and 8 bases, with 13 bases remaining between them.

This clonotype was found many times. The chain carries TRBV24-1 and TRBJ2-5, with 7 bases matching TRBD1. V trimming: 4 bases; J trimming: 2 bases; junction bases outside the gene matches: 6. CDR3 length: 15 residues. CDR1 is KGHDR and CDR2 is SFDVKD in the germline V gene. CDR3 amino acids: CATSESGTAQETQYF. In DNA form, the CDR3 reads TGTGCCACCAGTGAATCCGGGACAGCTCAAGAGACCCAGTACTTC.

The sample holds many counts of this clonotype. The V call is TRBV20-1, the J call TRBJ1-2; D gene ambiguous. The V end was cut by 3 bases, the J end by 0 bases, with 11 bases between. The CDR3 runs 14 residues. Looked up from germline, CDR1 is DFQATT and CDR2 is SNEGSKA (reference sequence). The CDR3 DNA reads TGCAGTGCTAGCTTCCAGGAAGCTAACTATGGCTACACCTTC. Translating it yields CSASFQEANYGYTF.

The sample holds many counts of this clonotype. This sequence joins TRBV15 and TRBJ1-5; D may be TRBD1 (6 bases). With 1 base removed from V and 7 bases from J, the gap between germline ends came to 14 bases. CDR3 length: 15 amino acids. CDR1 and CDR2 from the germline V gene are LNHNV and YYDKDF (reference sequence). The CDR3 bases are TGTGCCACCAGCAGAGGGGACACCACTGGGCAGCCCCAGCATTTT. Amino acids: CATSRGDTTGQPQHF.

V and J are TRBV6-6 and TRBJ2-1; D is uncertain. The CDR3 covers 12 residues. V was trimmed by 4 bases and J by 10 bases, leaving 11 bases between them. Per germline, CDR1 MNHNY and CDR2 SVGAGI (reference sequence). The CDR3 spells CASSSLLGEQFF. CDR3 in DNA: TGTGCCAGCAGTTCTCTCTTAGGGGAGCAGTTCTTC.

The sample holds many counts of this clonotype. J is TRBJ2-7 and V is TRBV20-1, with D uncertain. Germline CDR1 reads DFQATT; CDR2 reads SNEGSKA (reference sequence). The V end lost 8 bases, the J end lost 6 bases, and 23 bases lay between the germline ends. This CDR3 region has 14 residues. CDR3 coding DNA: TGCAGTTCCATCCAATCTCTAGTGGTAGGCGAGCAGTACTTC. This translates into CSSIQSLVVGEQYF.

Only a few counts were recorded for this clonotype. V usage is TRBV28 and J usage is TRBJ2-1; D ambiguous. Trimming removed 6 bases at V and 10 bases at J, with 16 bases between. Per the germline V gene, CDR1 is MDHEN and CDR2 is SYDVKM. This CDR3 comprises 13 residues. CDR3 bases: TGTGCCAGCAGCCCTACCGTTCGGTACGAGCAGTTCTTC. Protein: CASSPTVRYEQFF.

CDR3: CASSPQGSGGAEAFF. CDR3 DNA sequence: TGCGCCAGCAGCCCCCAGGGCTCGGGGGGGGCTGAAGCTTTCTTT. This chain links TRBV5-1 with TRBJ1-1, with D tentatively TRBD1 (5 bases). Germline CDR1 reads SGHRS; CDR2 reads YFSETQ. Trimming shortened V by 4 bases and J by 6 bases, and 19 bases separated the two germline ends. This CDR3 has 15 amino acids.

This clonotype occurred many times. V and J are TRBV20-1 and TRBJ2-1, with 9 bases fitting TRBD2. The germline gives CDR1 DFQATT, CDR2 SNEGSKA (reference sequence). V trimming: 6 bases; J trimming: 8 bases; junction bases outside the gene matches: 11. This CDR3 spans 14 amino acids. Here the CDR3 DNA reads TGCAGTGCCCCGGGACTAGCATTTACCGATGAGCAGTTCTTC. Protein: CSAPGLAFTDEQFF.

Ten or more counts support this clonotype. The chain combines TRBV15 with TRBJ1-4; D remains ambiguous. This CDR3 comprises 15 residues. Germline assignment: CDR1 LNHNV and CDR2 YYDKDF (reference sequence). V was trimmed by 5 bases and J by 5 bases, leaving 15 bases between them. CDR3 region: CATSRAWTVNEKLFF. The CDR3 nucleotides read TGTGCCACCAGCCGGGCCTGGACGGTGAATGAAAAACTGTTTTTT. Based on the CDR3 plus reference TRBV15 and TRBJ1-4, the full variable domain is DAMVIQNPRYQVTQFGKPVTLSCSQTLNHNVMYWYQQKSSQAPKLLFHYYDKDFNNEADTPDNFQSRRPNTSFCFLDIRSPGLGDTAMYLCATSRAWTVNEKLFFGSGTQLSVL.

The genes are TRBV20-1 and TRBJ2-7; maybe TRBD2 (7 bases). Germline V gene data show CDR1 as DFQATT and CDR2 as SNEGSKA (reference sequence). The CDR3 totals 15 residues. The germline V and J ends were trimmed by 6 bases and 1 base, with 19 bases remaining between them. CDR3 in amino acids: CSATQGGGLSYEQYF. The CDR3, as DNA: TGCAGTGCGACACAGGGAGGGGGTTTGTCCTACGAGCAGTACTTC.

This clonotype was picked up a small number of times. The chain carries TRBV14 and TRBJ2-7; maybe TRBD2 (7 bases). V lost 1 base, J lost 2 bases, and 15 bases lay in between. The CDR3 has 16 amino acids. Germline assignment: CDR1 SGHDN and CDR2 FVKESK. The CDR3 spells CASSQVVKGGAYEQYF. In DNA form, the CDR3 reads TGTGCCAGCAGCCAAGTAGTAAAGGGGGGGGCCTACGAGCAGTACTTC.

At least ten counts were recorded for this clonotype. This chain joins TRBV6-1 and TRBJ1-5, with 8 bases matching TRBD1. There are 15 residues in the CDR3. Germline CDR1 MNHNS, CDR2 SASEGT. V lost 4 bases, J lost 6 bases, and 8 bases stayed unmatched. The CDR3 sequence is CASSGRDRIIQPQHF. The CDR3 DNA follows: TGTGCCAGCAGTGGCCGGGACAGGATTATTCAGCCCCAGCATTTT.

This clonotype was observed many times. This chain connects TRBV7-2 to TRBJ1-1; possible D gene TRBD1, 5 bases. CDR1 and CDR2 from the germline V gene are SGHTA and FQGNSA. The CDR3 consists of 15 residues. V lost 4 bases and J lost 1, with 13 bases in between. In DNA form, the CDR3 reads TGTGCCAGCAGCTCTTGGGGCCGGTCGAACACTGAAGCTTTCTTT. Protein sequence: CASSSWGRSNTEAFF.

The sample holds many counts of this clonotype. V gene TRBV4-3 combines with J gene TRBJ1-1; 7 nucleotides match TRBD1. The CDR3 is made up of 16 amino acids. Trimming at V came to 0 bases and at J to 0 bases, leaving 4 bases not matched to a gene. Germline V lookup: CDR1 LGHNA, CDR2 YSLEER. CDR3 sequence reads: CASSQDRGQLNTEAFF. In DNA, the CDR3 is TGCGCCAGCAGCCAAGATCGGGGACAGCTGAACACTGAAGCTTTCTTT.

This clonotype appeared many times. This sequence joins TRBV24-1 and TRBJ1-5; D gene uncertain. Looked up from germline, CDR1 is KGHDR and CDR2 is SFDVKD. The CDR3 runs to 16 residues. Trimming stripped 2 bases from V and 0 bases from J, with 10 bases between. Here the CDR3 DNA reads TGTGCCACCAGTGATTCGGCAGACTATAGCAATCAGCCCCAGCATTTT. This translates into CATSDSADYSNQPQHF.

The DNA of the CDR3 is TGTGCCAGCAGCGTAGCTTCGGGGGGCGCGGAGACCCAGTACTTC. Translated: CASSVASGGAETQYF. The gene calls are TRBV9 and TRBJ2-5; TRBD2 might be the D (7 bases). Between the trimmed V and J ends, which lost 0 bases and 5 bases, there was a span of 14 bases. CDR3 length: 15 amino acids. Germline lookup yields CDR1 SGDLS and CDR2 YYNGEE.

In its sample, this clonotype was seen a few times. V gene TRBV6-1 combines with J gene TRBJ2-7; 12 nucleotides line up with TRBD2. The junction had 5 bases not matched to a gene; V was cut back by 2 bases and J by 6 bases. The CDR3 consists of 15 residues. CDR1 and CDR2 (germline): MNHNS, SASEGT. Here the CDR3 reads CASSELSSGRGEQYF. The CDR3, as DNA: TGTGCCAGCAGTGAACTATCTAGCGGGAGGGGCGAGCAGTACTTC.